This T cell receptor beta chain originates from a study of T cell responses to AZD1222 COVID-19 vaccine. Study-wide points: The donor cohort was predominantly white British with a female majority, and clonal diversity may have been underestimated. Nearly half of unique spike-specific TCRs reportedly avoided B.1.351 and B.1.1.7 mutated regions.

For this clone: No antigen is known for it.

The V gene's germline CDR1 is SGDLS and CDR2 YYNGEE. V was pared by 2 bases and J by 3 bases, with 9 bases of the junction left unmatched. The CDR3 consists of 16 residues. The method was immunoSEQ multiplex PCR; TCRdb's version includes in-frame clones alone and lacks a portion of them. The repertoire consists of around 130,000 clones, with 85% to 90% occurring once and the leading ten covering around 12%. The clonotype was recovered from an adult in good health. The sample was peripheral blood, taken on day 0 of AZD1222 vaccination. The gene calls are TRBV9 and TRBJ2-3, with TRBD2 identical over 7 bases. Written as DNA, the CDR3 is TGTGCCAGCAGCGTTAGGGGACGCGGGAGTACAGATACGCAGTATTTT. Its translation is CASSVRGRGSTDTQYF.